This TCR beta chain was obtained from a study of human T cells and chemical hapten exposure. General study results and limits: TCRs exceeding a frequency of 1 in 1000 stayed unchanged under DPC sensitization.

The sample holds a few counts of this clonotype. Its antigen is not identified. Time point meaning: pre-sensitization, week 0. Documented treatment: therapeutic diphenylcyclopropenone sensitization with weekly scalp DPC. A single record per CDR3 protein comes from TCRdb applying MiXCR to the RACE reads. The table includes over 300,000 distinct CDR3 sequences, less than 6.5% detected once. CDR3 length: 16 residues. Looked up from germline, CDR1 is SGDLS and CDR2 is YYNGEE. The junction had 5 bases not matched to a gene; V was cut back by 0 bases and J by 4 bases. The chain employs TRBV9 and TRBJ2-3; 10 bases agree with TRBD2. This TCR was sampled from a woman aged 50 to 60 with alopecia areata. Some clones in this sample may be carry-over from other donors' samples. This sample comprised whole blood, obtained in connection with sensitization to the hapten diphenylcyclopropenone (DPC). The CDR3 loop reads CASSVVSGRAPDTQYF. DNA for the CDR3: TGTGCCAGCAGCGTAGTCAGCGGGAGGGCACCAGATACGCAGTATTTT.